The next 5 T cell receptor beta chains were all read from a single sample in a study of T cell repertoires in ileal Crohn's disease. This table comes from immunoSEQ multiplex PCR, and its TCRdb copy is limited to in-frame clones, with some not included. The data hold thousands of clones, with about 73% observed a single time. Time point indicated: proximal margin of the surgical specimen (macroscopically non-inflamed). Specimen: ileal tissue. All receptors come from an adult with Crohn's disease.

V and J are TRBV19 and TRBJ2-1; 8 nucleotides agree with TRBD1. With 6 bases clipped from V and 6 bases from J, the junction kept 4 bases outside the gene matches. The germline V gene has CDR1 LNHDA and CDR2 SQIVND (reference sequence). This CDR3 is 13 amino acids long. The CDR3 loop is CASSPTGVNEQFF. CDR3 sequence (DNA): TGTGCCAGTAGCCCGACAGGGGTCAATGAGCAGTTCTTC. The variable domain in full, with the rest retrieved from reference TRBV19 and TRBJ2-1, is DGGITQSPKYLFRKEGQNVTLSCEQNLNHDAMYWYRQDPGQGLRLIYYSQIVNDFQKGDIAEGYSVSREKKESFPLTVTSAQKNPTAFYLCASSPTGVNEQFFGPGTRLTVL.

The chain joins TRBV21-1 to TRBJ1-1; the D call of TRBD1 is as the table states it, not checked on the DNA. TRBV21-1 is a pseudogene locus. The CDR3 contains 11 residues. Here the CDR3 reads CASSLGTEAFF. The DNA of the CDR3 is TGTGCCAGCAGCCTTGGGACAGAAGCTTTCTTT.

The chain is built from TRBV18 and TRBJ2-2; 9 bases map to TRBD2. This CDR3 contains 17 residues. Germline V gene data show CDR1 as KGHSH and CDR2 as LQKENI. The ends lost 2 bases at V and 6 bases at J; junction bases unmatched: 10. The CDR3 reads CASSPNSLRTSAGELFF. In nucleotides, the CDR3 is TGTGCCAGCTCACCAAATTCGCTTAGGACTAGCGCCGGGGAGCTGTTTTTT.

The J gene is TRBJ2-3, the V gene TRBV11-2; the D is unclear. CDR1 and CDR2 from the germline V gene are SGHAT and FQNNGV. V shed 0 bases and J shed 5 bases, with 3 bases lying between them. This CDR3 is 12 amino acids long. Written as DNA, the CDR3 is TGTGCCAGCAGCTTAGAGGTAGATACGCAGTATTTT. Amino acid sequence: CASSLEVDTQYF.

This clone was counted between two and nine times. The J gene is TRBJ1-1, the V gene TRBV19, with D possibly being TRBD1 (5 bases). In germline, CDR1 is LNHDA, CDR2 SQIVND (reference sequence). With 3 bases removed from V and 1 base from J, the gap between germline ends came to 9 bases. CDR3 length equals 14 residues. The CDR3 region is CASSIPGKNTEAFF. The CDR3 DNA sequence: TGTGCCAGTAGTATCCCAGGGAAGAACACTGAAGCTTTCTTT.